This note documents a single T cell receptor (beta chain) sequence. These data belong to a study of T cell responses to AZD1222 COVID-19 vaccine. Study-level information: Doses given second, at about 4 or about 12 weeks, were pooled.

Generated by immunoSEQ multiplex PCR, the TCRdb table keeps only in-frame clones and is missing some. Of about 60,000 clones listed, 65% to 90% are singletons. The CDR3 extends over 13 amino acids. The V gene lost 4 bases and the J gene lost 4 bases, with 8 bases spanning the gap. The V gene's germline CDR1 is SGHRS and CDR2 YFSETQ. The J gene is TRBJ1-4, the V gene TRBV5-1; tentative D call: TRBD1 (5 bases). The sequence was collected from an adult in good health. The sample consisted of peripheral blood, taken on day 0 of AZD1222 vaccination. The DNA of the CDR3 is TGCGCCAGCAGCGGACAAAATAATGAAAAACTGTTTTTT. The encoded protein is CASSGQNNEKLFF.